Below, 16 T cell receptor beta chains from the same sample are listed, as sequenced in a study of cytomegalovirus exposure and HLA in healthy donors. The primer mix had 60 Vbeta and 13 Jbeta primers. TCRdb keeps only in-frame clones here, not all; method: immunoSEQ multiplex PCR. The top ten hold 2.5% to 3% of the sample, which has about 88,000 clones, roughly three quarters seen once. The sequencing sample was made of PBMCs. Every receptor here comes from a man aged 25 to 40 in good health and CMV-seronegative.

This clone was counted between two and nine times. The chain has TRBV18 and TRBJ1-3; possible D gene TRBD1, 5 bases. Trimming left V 3 bases short and J 9 bases short, with 12 bases between. CDR3 size: 13 residues. From germline, CDR1 is KGHSH and CDR2 LQKENI. The CDR3 region is CASSPPNGGTIYF. In DNA form, the CDR3 reads TGTGCCAGCTCACCTCCTAACGGGGGCACCATATATTTT.

This chain links TRBV7-9 with TRBJ1-2; 7 bases align to TRBD1. The CDR3 contains 16 residues. The V gene end was trimmed by 5 bases and the J gene end by 5 bases; junction bases not matched to a gene: 14. CDR1 is SEHNR and CDR2 is FQNEAQ in the germline V gene (reference sequence). The CDR3 bases are TGTGCCAGCAGCCCTACGACAGGGAGGACGGGATATGGCTACACCTTC. Translated: CASSPTTGRTGYGYTF.

The chain couples TRBV2 to TRBJ2-5, with 10 nucleotides matching TRBD2. After removal of 6 bases from V and 4 bases from J, the junction contained 5 bases not matched to a gene. The CDR3 is 14 residues long. The germline gives CDR1 SNHLY, CDR2 FYNNEI. The CDR3 DNA follows: TGTGCCAGCAGGGGACGGACTAGCGGAGAGACCCAGTACTTC. Protein product: CASRGRTSGETQYF.

This chain links TRBV7-2 with TRBJ2-7; 9 bases are a match to TRBD2. The CDR3 extends over 16 amino acids. Germline V gene lookup returns CDR1 SGHTA and CDR2 FQGNSA. Trimming at V came to 1 base and at J to 7 bases, leaving 11 bases not matched to a gene. The CDR3 DNA follows: TGTGCCAGCAGCTTAGTCAGCGGGGGGCTCGGGGGGGAGCAGTACTTC. Residues: CASSLVSGGLGGEQYF.

J is TRBJ1-4 and V is TRBV29-1; 12 nucleotides align to TRBD1. After removal of 7 bases from V and 7 bases from J, the junction contained 4 bases not matched to a gene. CDR1 is SQVTM, CDR2 ANQGSEA, per germline. The CDR3 has 13 amino acids. CDR3 protein: CSAGDRGPEKLFF. Here the CDR3 DNA reads TGCAGCGCAGGGGACAGGGGGCCTGAAAAACTGTTTTTT.

The chain is built from TRBV7-8 and TRBJ1-3; 7 nucleotides match TRBD1. V lost 0 bases and J lost 7; bases outside the gene matches: 9. The length of the CDR3 is 16 residues. The germline V gene has CDR1 SGHVS and CDR2 FQNEAQ. CDR3 region: CASSLATTGSGNTIYF. In DNA form, the CDR3 reads TGTGCCAGCAGCTTAGCGACGACAGGGTCGGGGAACACCATATATTTT.

The genes are TRBV29-1 and TRBJ1-1, with D possibly matching TRBD1 (6 bases). The germline gives CDR1 SQVTM, CDR2 ANQGSEA. The ends were cut back, 3 bases at V and 6 bases at J, with 14 bases in the middle. This CDR3 contains 13 residues. CDR3 sequence: CSVESRGSAEAFF. CDR3 sequence (DNA): TGCAGCGTTGAGAGCAGGGGCTCGGCTGAAGCTTTCTTT.

This chain links TRBV30 with TRBJ1-5; 8 nucleotides match TRBD1. The germline gives CDR1 GTSNPN, CDR2 SVGIG (reference sequence). There are 13 residues in the CDR3. Trimming removed 2 bases from V and 8 bases from J; junction bases left unmatched: 5. The CDR3 protein is CAWSSGQEEPQHF. CDR3 DNA: TGTGCCTGGAGTTCGGGACAGGAAGAGCCCCAGCATTTT.

This CDR3 is CASSESSLSPLHF. CDR3 in DNA: TGTGCCAGCAGTGAATCTTCTCTTTCACCCCTCCACTTT. This chain links TRBV25-1 with TRBJ1-6, with D hard to call. Germline values: CDR1 MGHDK, CDR2 SYGVNS. The CDR3 covers 13 residues. The germline V and J ends were trimmed by 1 base and 9 bases, with 7 bases remaining between them.

The chain couples TRBV28 to TRBJ1-3; no clear D gene. CDR1 and CDR2 (germline): MDHEN, SYDVKM. Trimming stripped 5 bases from V and 4 bases from J, with 15 bases between. The CDR3 extends over 15 amino acids. The DNA for the CDR3 is TGTGCCAGCAGTGCATCCGGCGGGCCGGGAAACACCATATATTTT. Translated: CASSASGGPGNTIYF.

The chain joins TRBV11-3 to TRBJ2-7; 9 nucleotides align to TRBD1. The CDR3 loop spans 15 amino acids. In germline, CDR1 is SGHNT, CDR2 YENEEA. V shed 3 bases and J 0 bases; nucleotides not matched to a gene: 3. CDR3 residues: CASSFGQGSSYEQYF. In DNA form, the CDR3 reads TGTGCCAGCAGCTTCGGACAGGGGAGCTCCTACGAGCAGTACTTC.

This sequence joins TRBV27 and TRBJ1-1, with 9 bases fitting TRBD1. V shed 5 bases and J 2 bases; nucleotides not matched to a gene: 9. Germline CDR1 reads MNHEY; CDR2 reads SMNVEV (reference sequence). The CDR3 contains 16 residues. The CDR3 sequence: CASSKEQGAGNTEAFF. DNA for the CDR3: TGTGCCAGCAGTAAAGAACAGGGGGCAGGAAACACTGAAGCTTTCTTT.

The genes are TRBV11-3 and TRBJ2-7; the D gene is possibly TRBD2 (5 bases). Germline CDR1 and CDR2: SGHNT and YENEEA. Trimming cost V 1 base and J 9 bases, with 16 bases left between them. The CDR3 consists of 14 residues. This CDR3 reads CASSLVEGLLGQYF. CDR3 sequence (DNA): TGTGCCAGCAGCTTAGTAGAGGGCCTCTTGGGGCAGTACTTC.

The chain links TRBV5-1 to TRBJ1-2, with 11 bases identical to TRBD1. The germline CDR1 and CDR2 sequences are SGHRS and YFSETQ. The CDR3 is made up of 15 amino acids. The trim removed 3 bases at V and 5 bases at J, leaving 6 bases unmatched. CDR3 sequence reads: CASSSGQGATYGYTF. In nucleotides, the CDR3 is TGCGCCAGCAGCTCCGGACAGGGGGCCACTTATGGCTACACCTTC. Full variable domain (remainder filled in from reference TRBV5-1 and TRBJ1-2): KAGVTQTPRYLIKTRGQQVTLSCSPISGHRSVSWYQQTPGQGLQFLFEYFSETQRNKGNFPGRFSGRQFSNSRSEMNVSTLELGDSALYLCASSSGQGATYGYTFGSGTRLTVV.

V is TRBV25-1 and J is TRBJ2-4, with TRBD1 identical over 7 bases. The CDR3 is 12 residues long. Germline assignment: CDR1 MGHDK and CDR2 SYGVNS. V lost 8 bases and J lost 11; bases outside the gene matches: 9. As DNA, the CDR3 is TGTGCCAGCCGAGATGTCGGGACAGTTCAGTACTTC. Translated, it gives CASRDVGTVQYF. The full variable domain, its missing parts supplied by reference TRBV25-1 and TRBJ2-4, is EADIYQTPRYLVIGTGKKITLECSQTMGHDKMYWYQQDPGMELHLIHYSYGVNSTEKGDLSSESTVSRIRTEHFPLTLESARPSHTSQYLCASRDVGTVQYFGAGTRLSVL.

In its sample, this clone was seen once. The chain uses TRBV7-9 and TRBJ1-1; TRBD1 matches 9 bases. From germline, CDR1 is SEHNR and CDR2 FQNEAQ (reference sequence). V trimming: 3 bases; J trimming: 5 bases; junction bases outside the gene matches: 16. The CDR3 covers 18 residues. The CDR3 region is CASSFQKGQGGGGTEAFF. The CDR3 DNA sequence: TGTGCCAGCAGCTTCCAAAAGGGACAGGGCGGCGGGGGGACTGAAGCTTTCTTT.